The 15 T cell receptor beta chains listed next were all sequenced from one sample in a study of graft-versus-host responses after intestinal transplantation. These TCRs are of unknown antigen specificity. Profiled with immunoSEQ multiplex PCR; TCRdb holds only in-frame clones, not every one. The table has over 75,000 clones, around 90% seen once. The sample in question was unstimulated CD4+ T cells sorted from spleen or lymph node cells, obtained before intestinal transplant. Every receptor here comes from a human donor who received an intestinal transplant.

The chain joins TRBV6-1 to TRBJ2-3; 9 nucleotides line up with TRBD2. Germline values: CDR1 MNHNS, CDR2 SASEGT. The CDR3 loop spans 14 amino acids. Losses at the gene ends were 6 bases for V and 2 bases for J; bases not matched to a gene: 3. The CDR3, as DNA: TGTGCCAGCAGGGCGGGAGGGGTCACAGATACGCAGTATTTT. Translation gives CASRAGGVTDTQYF.

The V and J genes are TRBV19 and TRBJ2-7, with a possible D match to TRBD1 (6 bases). V dropped 4 bases and J dropped 3 bases, with 28 bases sitting between them. This CDR3 spans 19 amino acids. CDR1 and CDR2 (germline): LNHDA, SQIVND (reference sequence). CDR3 sequence: CASSTRQRLPTGQGYEQYF. The CDR3 DNA reads as TGTGCCAGTAGTACCCGACAAAGGCTTCCCACGGGACAAGGCTACGAGCAGTACTTC.

The chain has TRBV6-1 and TRBJ1-2, with D perhaps matching TRBD1 (6 bases). Germline loops: CDR1 MNHNS, CDR2 SASEGT. Trimming stripped 4 bases from V and 4 bases from J, with 10 bases between. This CDR3 is 13 amino acids long. In DNA form, the CDR3 reads TGTGCCAGCAGTGTTGAAGGGGGCTATGGCTACACCTTC. Protein sequence: CASSVEGGYGYTF.

The rearrangement joins TRBV2 to TRBJ2-3; TRBD2 agrees at 7 bases. The CDR3 spans 12 residues. CDR1 is SNHLY, CDR2 FYNNEI, per germline. Losses at the gene ends were 7 bases for V and 4 bases for J; bases not matched to a gene: 2. CDR3 nucleotides: TGTGCCAGCAAGCGGGAAGCAGATACGCAGTATTTT. Protein: CASKREADTQYF.

The gene calls are TRBV6-1 and TRBJ1-5, with D perhaps TRBD1 (5 bases). The CDR3 loop spans 15 amino acids. Germline V gene sequence: CDR1 MNHNS, CDR2 SASEGT. V lost 3 bases to trimming and J lost 4 bases, with 13 bases between them. The DNA of the CDR3 is TGTGCCAGCAGTGACGACAGCTTTCTGAATCAGCCCCAGCATTTT. It yields the protein CASSDDSFLNQPQHF.

The V and J genes are TRBV29-1 and TRBJ1-2; 10 positions agree with TRBD1. V lost 6 bases to trimming and J lost 5 bases; unmatched junction nucleotides: 9. CDR1 is SQVTM and CDR2 is ANQGSEA in the germline V gene. The CDR3 is 14 amino acids. The CDR3 protein is CSVALDRGVYGYTF. The CDR3 DNA follows: TGCAGCGTCGCCCTGGACAGGGGGGTTTATGGCTACACCTTC.

The V call is TRBV27, the J call TRBJ2-7, with a possible D match to TRBD2 (6 bases). Trimming pared 5 bases from V and 2 bases from J, leaving 10 bases between. The germline V gene has CDR1 MNHEY and CDR2 SMNVEV (reference sequence). The CDR3 length is 13 residues. Written as DNA, the CDR3 is TGTGCCAGCAGTAGTAGCGGTGCCTACGAGCAGTACTTC. It yields the protein CASSSSGAYEQYF.

This clone was observed a handful of times. The V call is TRBV4-1, the J call TRBJ2-5; no reliable D call. V was cut by 4 bases and J by 5 bases, with 14 bases left in between. Germline CDR1 reads MGHRA; CDR2 reads YSYEKL. The CDR3 covers 14 residues. The CDR3: CASSPLGVQETQYF. As DNA, the CDR3 is TGCGCCAGCAGCCCCCTTGGAGTTCAGGAGACCCAGTACTTC.

The chain employs TRBV2 and TRBJ1-5; possible D gene TRBD1, 6 bases. This CDR3 has 12 residues. Germline assignment: CDR1 SNHLY and CDR2 FYNNEI. V was shortened by 6 bases and J by 9 bases, with 12 bases between the two germline ends. CDR3 protein: CASSAGQSPQHF. The DNA for the CDR3 is TGTGCCAGCAGCGCCGGACAGTCGCCCCAGCATTTT.

This clone was recorded a few times. The V gene is TRBV28, the J gene TRBJ2-2; TRBD1 is a possible D gene (6 bases). CDR1 is MDHEN and CDR2 is SYDVKM in the germline V gene. The CDR3 totals 17 residues. Between the trimmed V and J ends, which lost 6 bases and 4 bases, there was a span of 21 bases. Written as DNA, the CDR3 is TGTGCCAGCAGCCGTACTTACCCGGGACATATCACCGGGGAGCTGTTTTTT. Its translation: CASSRTYPGHITGELFF. The variable domain in full, with the rest retrieved from reference TRBV28 and TRBJ2-2, is DVKVTQSSRYLVKRTGEKVFLECVQDMDHENMFWYRQDPGLGLRLIYFSYDVKMKEKGDIPEGYSVSREKKERFSLILESASTNQTSMYLCASSRTYPGHITGELFFGEGSRLTVL.

This chain connects TRBV7-6 to TRBJ2-7, with TRBD1 identical over 8 bases. The CDR3 is 15 residues long. The V and J ends lost 3 bases and 3 bases, in that order; junction bases with no gene match: 7. Germline values: CDR1 SGHVS, CDR2 FNYEAQ. The chain's CDR3 is CASSLAGQASYEQYF. In DNA, the CDR3 is TGTGCCAGCAGCTTGGCGGGACAGGCAAGCTACGAGCAGTACTTC. The full variable domain, completed using reference TRBV7-6 and TRBJ2-7, is GAGVSQSPRYKVTKRGQDVALRCDPISGHVSLYWYRQALGQGPEFLTYFNYEAQQDKSGLPNDRFSAERPEGSISTLTIQRTEQRDSAMYRCASSLAGQASYEQYFGPGTRLTVT.

The V gene is TRBV6-6, the J gene TRBJ2-7; D is ambiguous. CDR3 length equals 14 residues. Between the trimmed V and J ends, which lost 2 bases and 12 bases, there was a span of 20 bases. Germline assignment: CDR1 MNHNY and CDR2 SVGAGI (reference sequence). The CDR3 loop is CASSYLRSVDRPYF. Written as DNA, the CDR3 is TGTGCCAGCAGTTACCTACGGAGTGTGGATAGGCCGTACTTC.

V usage is TRBV30 and J usage is TRBJ1-2, with D possibly matching TRBD1 (5 bases). In germline, CDR1 is GTSNPN, CDR2 SVGIG (reference sequence). V lost 3 bases, J lost 9 bases, and 8 bases lay in between. The CDR3 is 10 residues long. Here the CDR3 DNA reads TGTGCCTGGAGCACAGGAAGCTACACCTTC. This gives the protein CAWSTGSYTF.

This chain connects TRBV30 to TRBJ2-5; 7 nucleotides match TRBD2. With V trimmed by 2 bases and J by 6 bases, 6 bases remained unmatched. Looked up from germline, CDR1 is GTSNPN and CDR2 is SVGIG (reference sequence). This CDR3 is built from 13 residues. The CDR3 here is CAWSSTAGKTQYF. CDR3 bases: TGTGCCTGGAGTTCTACAGCGGGGAAGACCCAGTACTTC.

The rearrangement links TRBV9 to TRBJ2-7; 8 bases line up with TRBD2. The V and J ends lost 2 bases and 2 bases, in that order; junction bases with no gene match: 6. Germline CDR1 and CDR2: SGDLS and YYNGEE. The CDR3 has 15 residues. Here the CDR3 reads CASSVEAGATYEQYF. For the CDR3, the DNA is TGTGCCAGCAGCGTTGAAGCGGGGGCGACCTACGAGCAGTACTTC.